One T cell receptor beta chain is described in this entry. The data stem from a study of blood T cell repertoires in COVID-19. Study at large: Samples taken during acute and convalescent COVID-19 were collected in the United States, Italy and Spain. From T cells, B-cell-depleted T cells, or PBMCs came the material, which was cDNA or gDNA.

Germline CDR1 is ENHRY and CDR2 is SYGVKD. Trimming took off 0 bases at V and 6 bases at J, with 11 bases between the two ends. This CDR3 is built from 14 residues. Study processing details: Researchers report that nucleated cell counts were estimated from reference gene primer amplification. The repertoire was sequenced with immunoSEQ multiplex PCR; TCRdb's copy has only in-frame clones and lacks some. The V and J calls and clone size come from that table; D and trimming were worked out from the DNA. Of roughly 380,000 clones in the sample, roughly nine tenths were seen once. Followed over time, Seattle patients had been enrolled while infection was active.

Material: peripheral blood. This chain links TRBV10-3 with TRBJ1-2; D perhaps matches TRBD1 (5 bases). The clonotype comes from an older woman with COVID-19, enrolled during active disease. This chain's CDR3 is CAISESAGSDGYTF. The CDR3 nucleotides read TGTGCCATCAGTGAGTCAGCAGGGTCGGATGGCTACACCTTC.